This T cell receptor beta chain stems from a study of T cell responses to AZD1222 COVID-19 vaccine. Study conclusions and caveats: Researchers report vaccine-associated CD4 TCRs spanning spike, with dominance at 160-218 and 743-854. Following two doses of AZD1222, Spike-specific TCR breadth and depth rose.

Concerning this clone: What it binds is not known.

This table comes from immunoSEQ multiplex PCR, and its TCRdb copy is limited to in-frame clones, with some not included. The repertoire holds more than 120,000 clones, with around nine tenths as singletons. Researchers grouped second doses given at about 4 or about 12 weeks into one pool. The sample was peripheral blood, taken 28 days after the second AZD1222 dose. The TCR comes from an adult who received the AZD1222 COVID-19 vaccine.

The CDR3 protein is CASRYRTGLLDTEAFF. CDR3 DNA sequence: TGTGCCAGCAGGTACCGGACAGGTCTGTTAGACACTGAAGCTTTCTTT. The V call is TRBV6-2 or TRBV6-3, the J call TRBJ1-1; 7 bases agree with TRBD1. The germline CDR1 and CDR2 sequences are MNHEY and SVGEGT. V shed 6 bases, J shed 3 bases, and the junction held 13 bases outside the gene matches. The CDR3 sequence is 16 residues long.